The clone carrying this T cell receptor beta chain occurred many times. This entry belongs to a study of T cells in Graves' hyperthyroidism and ophthalmopathy. Study context: It was at initial diagnosis, before any treatment, that peripheral blood was collected.

This CDR3 is 16 amino acids long. Trimming took off 0 bases at V and 4 bases at J, with 13 bases between the two ends. CDR1 and CDR2 from the germline V gene are PRHDT and FYEKMQ (reference sequence). Researchers amplified the TCR beta CDR3 regions from RNA transcripts. The HTBI primer set served for first-round RT-PCR of the TCR CDR3. MiXCR, run by TCRdb on the multiplex PCR reads, gives a single entry per CDR3 protein. The sample contains under 350,000 distinct CDR3 sequences, about an eighth of which appear only once. This receptor was taken from a woman aged 40 to 49 with Graves' hyperthyroidism. The chain couples TRBV13 to TRBJ2-1; D perhaps matches TRBD2 (6 bases). The sequenced sample was blood. The CDR3 here is CASSLGRRDWYNEQFF. Here the CDR3 DNA reads TGTGCCAGCAGCTTAGGGAGGCGGGACTGGTACAATGAGCAGTTCTTC.